This T cell receptor beta chain was retrieved from a study of cytomegalovirus exposure and HLA in healthy donors. Study-wide results and limits: Available immune exposure information was restricted to CMV serostatus only.

The primer mix had 60 Vbeta and 13 Jbeta primers. Produced via immunoSEQ multiplex PCR; TCRdb's table is partial and in-frame only. Counted here are 85,000 to 120,000 clones, over 60% occurring once; the ten biggest clones make up roughly 9.6%. The CDR3 contains 14 residues. V was cut by 1 base and J by 1 base, with 4 bases left in between. CDR1 is SGHVS, CDR2 FNYEAQ, per germline. As for this clone: Antigen: not known.

Input material: PBMCs. This chain links TRBV7-6 with TRBJ2-2; unclear D gene. The TCR originated in a male donor in good health and CMV-seropositive. Written as DNA, the CDR3 is TGTGCCAGCAGCTTAGGCAGGAACACCGGGGAGCTGTTTTTT. This gives the protein CASSLGRNTGELFF. The full variable domain, completed using reference TRBV7-6 and TRBJ2-2, is GAGVSQSPRYKVTKRGQDVALRCDPISGHVSLYWYRQALGQGPEFLTYFNYEAQQDKSGLPNDRFSAERPEGSISTLTIQRTEQRDSAMYRCASSLGRNTGELFFGEGSRLTVL.